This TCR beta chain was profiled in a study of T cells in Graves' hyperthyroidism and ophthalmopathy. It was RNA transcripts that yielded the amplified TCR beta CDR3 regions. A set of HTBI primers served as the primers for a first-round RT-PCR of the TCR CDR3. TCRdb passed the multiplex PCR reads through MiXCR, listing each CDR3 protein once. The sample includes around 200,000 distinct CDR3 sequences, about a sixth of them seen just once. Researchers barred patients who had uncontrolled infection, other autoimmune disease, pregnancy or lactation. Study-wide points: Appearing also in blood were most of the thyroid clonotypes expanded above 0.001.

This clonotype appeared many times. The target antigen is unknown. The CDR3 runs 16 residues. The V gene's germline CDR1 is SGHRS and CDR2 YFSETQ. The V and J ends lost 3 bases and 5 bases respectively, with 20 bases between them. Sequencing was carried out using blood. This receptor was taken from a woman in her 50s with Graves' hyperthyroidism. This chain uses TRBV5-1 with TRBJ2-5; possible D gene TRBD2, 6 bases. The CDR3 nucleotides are TGCGCCAGCAGCTCCCCTAGCGACCTGAGGATGGAGACCCAGTACTTC. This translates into CASSSPSDLRMETQYF. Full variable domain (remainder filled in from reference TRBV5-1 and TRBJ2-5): KAGVTQTPRYLIKTRGQQVTLSCSPISGHRSVSWYQQTPGQGLQFLFEYFSETQRNKGNFPGRFSGRQFSNSRSEMNVSTLELGDSALYLCASSSPSDLRMETQYFGPGTRLLVL.